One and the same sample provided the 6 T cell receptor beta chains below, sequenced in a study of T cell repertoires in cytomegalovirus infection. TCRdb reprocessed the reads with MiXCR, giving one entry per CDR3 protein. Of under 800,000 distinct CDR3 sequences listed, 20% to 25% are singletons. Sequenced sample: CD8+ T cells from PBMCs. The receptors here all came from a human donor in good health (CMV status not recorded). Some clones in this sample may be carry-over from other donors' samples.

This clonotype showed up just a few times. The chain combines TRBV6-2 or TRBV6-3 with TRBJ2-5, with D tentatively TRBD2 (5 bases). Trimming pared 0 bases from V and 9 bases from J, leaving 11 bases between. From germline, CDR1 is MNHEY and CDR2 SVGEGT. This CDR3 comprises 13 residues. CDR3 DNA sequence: TGTGCCAGCAGTTACTCAAGCCTCGGGGCCCAGTACTTC. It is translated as CASSYSSLGAQYF.

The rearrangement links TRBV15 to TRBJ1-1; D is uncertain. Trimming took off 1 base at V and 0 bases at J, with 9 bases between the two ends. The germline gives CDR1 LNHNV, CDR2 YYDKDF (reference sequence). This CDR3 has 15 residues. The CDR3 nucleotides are TGTGCCACCAGCAGAGGTCAGGAGCTGAACACTGAAGCTTTCTTT. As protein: CATSRGQELNTEAFF.

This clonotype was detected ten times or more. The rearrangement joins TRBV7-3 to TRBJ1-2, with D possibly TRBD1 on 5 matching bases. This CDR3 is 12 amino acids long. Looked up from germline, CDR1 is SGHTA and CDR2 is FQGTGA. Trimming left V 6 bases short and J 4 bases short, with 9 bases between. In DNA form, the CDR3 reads TGTGCCAGCAGTTCTGACAGCTATGGCTACACCTTC. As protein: CASSSDSYGYTF.

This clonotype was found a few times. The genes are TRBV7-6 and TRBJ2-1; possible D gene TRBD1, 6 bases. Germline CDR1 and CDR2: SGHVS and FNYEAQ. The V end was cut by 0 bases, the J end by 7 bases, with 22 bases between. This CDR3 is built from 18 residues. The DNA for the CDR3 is TGTGCCAGCAGCTTAGCGGCTTGGGGCAGGGGAAAGGAAAATGAGCAGTTCTTC. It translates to CASSLAAWGRGKENEQFF.

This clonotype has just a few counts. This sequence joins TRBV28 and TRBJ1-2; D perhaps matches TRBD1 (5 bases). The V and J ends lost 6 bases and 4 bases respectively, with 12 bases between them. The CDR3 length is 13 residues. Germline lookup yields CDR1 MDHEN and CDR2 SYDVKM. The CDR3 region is CASSRIGTYGYTF. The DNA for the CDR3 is TGTGCCAGCAGCCGAATAGGGACCTATGGCTACACCTTC.

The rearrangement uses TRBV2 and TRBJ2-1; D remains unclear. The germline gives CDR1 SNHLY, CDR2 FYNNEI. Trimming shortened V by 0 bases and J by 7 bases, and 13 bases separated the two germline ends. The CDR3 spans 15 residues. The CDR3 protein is CASSEAWAGENEQFF. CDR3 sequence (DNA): TGTGCCAGCAGTGAAGCGTGGGCAGGAGAAAATGAGCAGTTCTTC. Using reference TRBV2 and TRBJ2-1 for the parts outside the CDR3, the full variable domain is EPEVTQTPSHQVTQMGQEVILRCVPISNHLYFYWYRQILGQKVEFLVSFYNNEISEKSEIFDDQFSVERPDGSNFTLKIRSTKLEDSAMYFCASSEAWAGENEQFFGPGTRLTVL.